Sequencing of this T cell receptor beta chain was carried out in a study of CXCR3-negative and CXCR3-positive naive CD8 T cells (dated by TCRdb to the late 2010s). General notes on the study: In total, around 140 million TRB reads were obtained, corresponding to roughly 1.5 +/- 0.3 million reads per library. Diversity and physicochemical repertoire analyses were performed on some 10 donors pooled from two independent experiments. The TRBV-TRBJ cluster analysis covered naive subsets from 5 donors and memory cells from 3 donors. Paper-wide results and their limitations: Repertoire diversity was comparably high in both naive subsets but much lower in memory CD8+ T cells. TRB CDR3s from CXCR3-positive naive cells showed higher hydrophobicity (lower Kidera factor 4), lower energy, and higher strength and volume indices than CXCR3-negative naive cells. TRBV-TRBJ usage was similar between naive CXCR3-negative and CXCR3-positive cells from the same donor, while memory cells showed distinct patterns. CXCR3 expression partially decreased after cryopreservation, so most assays used freshly isolated PBMCs. Because surface CD5, which has been linked to self-reactivity in mice, was comparable between naive subsets, TCR interaction strength was also inferred from TRB CDR3 physicochemical properties.

Each CD8+ T cell subset was flow-sorted in triplicate, with fewer than 350,000 cells per subset placed directly into RLT lysis buffer. To keep memory contaminants out, a stringent definition of naive CD8+ T cells was applied: CD45RO-CCR7+CD27+CD95-. Peripheral blood mononuclear cells were isolated from buffy coats by standard density gradient centrifugation. Naive CXCR3-negative and CXCR3-positive CD8+ T cells were flow-sorted using a FACSAria III. An RNeasy Mini Kit was used to extract total RNA from the sorted cells. As regards this clonotype: Its antigen specificity is not known.

The run used a NextSeq 550. The Human TCR Profiling Kit (MiLaboratory) was used to make UMI-labeled 5' RACE TRB cDNA libraries. cDNA synthesis used the entire amount of extracted RNA, and PCR amplification then used the entire amount of cDNA produced. Libraries were prepared in parallel with an identical number of PCR cycles. The paper's processing steps were these. MIGEC and MiXCR extracted about 53,000 +/- 10,000 unique UMI-labeled TRB cDNA molecules per library, requiring at least two reads per UMI. On average, approximately 40,000 +/- 10,000 functional in-frame TRB CDR3 nucleotide clonotypes lacking stop codons were found per library. After downsampling to 5000 UMI-labeled TRB molecules per sample, diversity metrics such as normalized Shannon-Wiener and Chao1 were calculated in VDJtools. VDJtools was used to calculate clonotype-size-weighted physicochemical properties of the central five CDR3 residues, namely interaction energy, strength, volume and Kidera factor 4. Reads reprocessed by TCRdb are summarized as one entry per CDR3 protein sequence, and DNA is absent. TCRdb, rather than the study authors, made the V and J calls. The sample table holds roughly 110,000 distinct CDR3 sequences. The ten largest make up roughly 0.38% of the sample.

The CDR3 contains 13 residues, cysteine and phenylalanine counted. DNA was not recorded. Sample: naive CXCR3+ CD8+ T cells from blood. Reading the label with the study, this specimen's cell subset or site is: CD45RO-CCR7+CD27+CD95- naive CD8+ T cells expressing CXCR3 (TNR3+). The sequence is built from TRBV12-3 or TRBV12-4 and TRBJ2-1. This TCR was recovered from a human donor in good health. Some clones in this sample may be carry-over from other donors' samples. The CDR3 has the sequence CASSLTAESEQFF.